This T cell receptor (beta chain) derives from a study of T-cell memory formation after mild COVID-19. Across the whole study: TCR clusters were mostly confined to one donor each. General study points: CD4+ clones that contracted lay mainly in CM and EM; CD8+ ones lay in EMRA. CD4+ bias marked clones expanding day 15 to 37, unlike balanced contracting clones.

This CDR3 comprises 16 residues. Germline V lookup: CDR1 MDHEN, CDR2 SYDVKM. Trimming took off 3 bases at V and 1 base at J, with 14 bases between the two ends. Constant-segment primers were used for 5'RACE, and the resulting TCR alpha and TCR beta cDNA libraries carried sample barcodes and UMIs. One entry per CDR3 protein, called by TCRdb with MiXCR from the 5' RACE reads. The data hold around 300,000 distinct CDR3 sequences, with 10% to 15% observed a single time. Concerning this clonotype itself: Its target is not known.

The chain has TRBV28 and TRBJ2-3; D unresolved. The sequence was obtained from a man aged 18 to 30 who had mild COVID-19 (a few samples of this study predate the infection). Cell type and time point are not known. The source material was PBMCs or a T cell subset sorted from them (not recorded which). The CDR3 region has the DNA TGTGCCAGCAGTTTTTGGCAGTCCCCAGGCACAGATACGCAGTATTTT. It specifies CASSFWQSPGTDTQYF.